This T cell receptor beta chain was recorded in a study of CD8 T cells in Susac syndrome. An amount of RNA that ranged from 0.5 to 1 ug was reverse transcribed with random hexamers. Using its own MiXCR run on the immunoSEQ multiplex PCR reads, TCRdb lists one record per CDR3 protein. This sample has about 120,000 distinct CDR3 sequences, with nearly 95% found just once. Germline trimming cut 10 bases from V and 3 bases from J; bases unmatched to any gene: 8. The CDR3 loop spans 14 amino acids. This TCR was sampled from a human donor in good health. The sequencing sample was made of CD4+ T cells from PBMCs. The chain links TRBV12-3 or TRBV12-4 to TRBJ2-2; TRBD1 agrees at 7 bases. The CDR3 nucleotides read TGTGCCACCGGGACAGCGGAGCACACCGGGGAGCTGTTTTTT. Translation: CATGTAEHTGELFF.